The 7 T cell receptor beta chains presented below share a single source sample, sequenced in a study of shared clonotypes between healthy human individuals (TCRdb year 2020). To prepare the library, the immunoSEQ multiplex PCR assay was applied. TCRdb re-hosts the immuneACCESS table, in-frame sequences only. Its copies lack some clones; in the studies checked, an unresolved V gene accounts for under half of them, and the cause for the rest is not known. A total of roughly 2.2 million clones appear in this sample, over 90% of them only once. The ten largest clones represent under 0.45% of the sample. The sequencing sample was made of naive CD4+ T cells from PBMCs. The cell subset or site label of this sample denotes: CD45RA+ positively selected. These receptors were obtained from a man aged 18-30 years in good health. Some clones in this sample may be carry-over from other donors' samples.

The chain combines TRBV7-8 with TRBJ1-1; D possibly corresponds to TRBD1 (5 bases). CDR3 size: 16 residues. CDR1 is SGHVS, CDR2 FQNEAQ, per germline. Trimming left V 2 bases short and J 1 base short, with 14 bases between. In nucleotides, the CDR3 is TGTGCCAGCAGCTTAAGCCGGGGACCGCGGAACACTGAAGCTTTCTTT. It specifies CASSLSRGPRNTEAFF.

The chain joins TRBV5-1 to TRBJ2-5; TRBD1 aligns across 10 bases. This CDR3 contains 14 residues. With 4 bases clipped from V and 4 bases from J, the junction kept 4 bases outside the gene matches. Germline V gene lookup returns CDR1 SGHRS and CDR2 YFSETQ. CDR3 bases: TGCGCCAGCAGCCCCGGGACAGGGGCAGAGACCCAGTACTTC. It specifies CASSPGTGAETQYF.

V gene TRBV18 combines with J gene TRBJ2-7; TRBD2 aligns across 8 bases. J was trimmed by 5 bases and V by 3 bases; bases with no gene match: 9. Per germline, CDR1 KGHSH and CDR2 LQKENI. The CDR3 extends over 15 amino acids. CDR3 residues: CASSPGRAEFNEQYF. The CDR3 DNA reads TGTGCCAGCTCACCCGGGAGGGCCGAGTTCAACGAGCAGTACTTC.

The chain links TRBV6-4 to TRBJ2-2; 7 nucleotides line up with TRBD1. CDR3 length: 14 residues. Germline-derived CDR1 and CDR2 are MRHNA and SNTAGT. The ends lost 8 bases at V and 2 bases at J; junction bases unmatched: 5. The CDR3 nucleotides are TGTGCCAGCGGCCGGGACAGAAACACCGGGGAGCTGTTTTTT. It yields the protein CASGRDRNTGELFF.

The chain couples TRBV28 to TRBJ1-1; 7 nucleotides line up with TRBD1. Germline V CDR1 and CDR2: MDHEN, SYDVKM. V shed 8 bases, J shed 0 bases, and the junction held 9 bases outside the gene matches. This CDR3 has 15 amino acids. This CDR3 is CASEGRGLMNTEAFF. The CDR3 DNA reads TGTGCCAGCGAGGGCAGGGGGTTAATGAACACTGAAGCTTTCTTT.

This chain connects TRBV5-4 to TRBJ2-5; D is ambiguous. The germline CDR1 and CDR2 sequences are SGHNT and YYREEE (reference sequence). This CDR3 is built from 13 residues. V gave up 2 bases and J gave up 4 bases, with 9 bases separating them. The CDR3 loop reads CASSLDSGETQYF. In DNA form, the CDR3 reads TGTGCCAGCAGCTTAGACTCGGGAGAGACCCAGTACTTC. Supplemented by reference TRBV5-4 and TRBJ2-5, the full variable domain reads ETGVTQSPTHLIKTRGQQVTLRCSSQSGHNTVSWYQQALGQGPQFIFQYYREEENGRGNFPPRFSGLQFPNYSSELNVNALELDDSALYLCASSLDSGETQYFGPGTRLLVL.

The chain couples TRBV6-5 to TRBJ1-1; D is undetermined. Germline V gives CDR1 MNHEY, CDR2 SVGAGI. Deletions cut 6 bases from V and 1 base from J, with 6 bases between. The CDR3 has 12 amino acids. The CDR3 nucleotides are TGTGCCAGCAGCCAGAGGAACACTGAAGCTTTCTTT. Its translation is CASSQRNTEAFF.